The subject of this entry is one T cell receptor beta chain. This receptor's antigen is unknown. The CDR3 holds 15 amino acids from the cysteine to the phenylalanine. The read is trimmed to its CDR3 DNA, 45 bases read in frame from base 1. The germline V gene provides CDR1 KGHSH and CDR2 LQKENI. V is trimmed back by 3 bases and J by 6 bases, and the junction contains 7 bases that no gene match accounts for. Library generation was performed with the immunoSEQ multiplex PCR assay. For the multiplex PCR, a mixture combining 60 forward primers for TCR Vbeta segments and 13 reverse primers for TCR Jbeta segments was used. The CDR3 region of rearranged TCR beta genes was amplified from genomic DNA with a multiplex PCR assay. The Illumina HiSeq System was used to sequence the amplified TCR beta libraries as 87-base-pair reads. For the original study's pipeline: A later analysis counted around 72 million unique TCR beta chains across the 666 repertoires, and roughly 11 million of these chains were shared by at least two donors. To remove PCR and sequencing errors, raw reads were error-corrected and collapsed into unique sequences using a nearest-neighbor algorithm that merged closely related sequences. To assign V, D and J gene segments, CDR3 sequences were aligned to IMGT reference sequences. For a sequence to be retained, a match of at least six nucleotides to both a V gene segment and a J gene segment was required. A rearrangement was called productive if the CDR3 had no stop codons and remained in frame with V and J, and every other rearrangement was called non-productive. CDR3 was defined by IMGT convention, running from the second conserved V-encoded cysteine to the conserved J-encoded phenylalanine. In an earlier analysis of 500 to 650 of the donors, sequences lacking an unambiguous match to a single V gene segment were excluded. In an earlier analysis of around 590 of the donors, a V segment was called functional when productive rearrangements were above 56.7%, and segregating when the standard deviation between donors exceeded 5%. To diagnose cytomegalovirus status from the catalog of TCR beta chain sequences, a statistical classification framework was built. A later analysis assigned V and J genes by comparing TCR nucleotide sequences with IMGT/GENE-DB human TR gene sequences. A later analysis assigned CDR3 sequences and most-parsimonious VDJ recombination scenarios with the TCRdist pipeline. In a later analysis, each TCR beta chain was defined by its CDR3 amino acid sequence together with its V-gene family, and reads lacking a unique V-gene family were excluded. To address suspected cross-contamination and a sequencing artifact, a later analysis removed several hundred highly shared, low-generation-probability nucleotide sequences. In a later analysis, a clonal expansion index was calculated for each public chain from normalized within-repertoire ranks of inferred template counts. In a later analysis, generation probabilities were computed with a VDJ recombination model fitted to out-of-frame rearrangements, and the resulting probabilities were checked against IGoR. In a later analysis, hypergeometric tests were used to score TCR-TCR, TCR-HLA and TCR-CMV co-occurrence, with a repertoire-size bias correction applied to TCR pairs. In a later analysis, false discovery rates were estimated by permuting HLA or CMV assignments 20 times. A later analysis grouped co-occurring TCRs with DBSCAN, adding TCRdist sequence similarity when clustering within HLA-allele-positive subsets. Co-occurrence clustering excluded repertoires with fewer than 30,000 or more than 120,000 public chains, plus five with anomalous nucleotide sharing. Sourced from immuneACCESS, this table was stored by TCRdb with only in-frame sequences that have V and J called. A share of the clones is absent; for the studies checked, an unresolved V gene accounts for under half, and the remainder has no known explanation. That table gives V, J and clone size, and the DNA gave D and trimming. The sample's clone listing holds roughly 120,000 clones. The ten largest clones represent 2.5% to 3% of the sample.

The cohort was made up of roughly 670 healthy bone marrow donors. Cohort members were all nominally healthy when sampled, although unrecorded immune exposures were likely present. The donor tested CMV seronegative, placing the donor among the approximately 360 seronegative members of the cohort. Every donor gave a peripheral blood sample, and the peripheral blood mononuclear cells from that sample were used for TCR beta sequencing. The Qiagen DNeasy Blood Extraction Kit was used to extract genomic DNA from the blood cell samples. This record belongs to a study of cytomegalovirus exposure and HLA in healthy donors (dated by TCRdb to 2016 to 2017). Some background on the complete study: In an earlier analysis of about 560 of the donors, roughly 300 Gb of sequence data and 100 million or so unique TCR beta sequences from approximately 180 million T cells were reported. An early release that covered several hundred HLA-typed donors contained around 330 gigabases of sequencing data and 85 million to 100 million unique TCR sequences. The genetic ancestry cluster associated with self-reported Caucasian donors included around 76% of the roughly 390 genotyped donors. The study aimed to test whether cataloging public T cell receptors could reveal signatures of past pathogen exposure. The study profiled the T cell repertoires of 550 to 700 subjects by immunosequencing and related them to cytomegalovirus serostatus. Along with the approximately 620-subject first cohort, a separate validation cohort of 120 different subjects was used. High-throughput TCR immunosequencing, statistical association of individual TCRs with disease status, and machine learning were combined to predict cytomegalovirus infection status. A later analysis re-analyzed previously published TCR beta repertoires from 650 to 800 donors and added high-resolution HLA genotyping to study TCR occurrence patterns. The later analysis used no new phenotypic data to find candidate immune exposures, relying instead on TCR beta sequences and their occurrence across donors. To decide whether each TCR beta V gene segment behaved as functional or pseudogenic, an earlier analysis of several hundred of the donors relied on high-throughput TCR beta sequencing. Donor age, sex, ethnicity and CMV serostatus were compiled alongside the repertoire data. A later genetic analysis took genome-wide SNP genotypes for about 65% of the 666 donors and used that subset as a discovery cohort. Every repertoire in the discovery cohort had been generated on one and the same sequencing platform. Both class I and class II loci were covered by HLA typing, at four-digit resolution. The number of donors typed differed by locus, with about 629-640 for A, B, C, DRB1 and DQB1, 522 for DQA1, about 610 for DPA1, and some 450 for DPB1. Because of strong linkage in the cohort, a few DR-DQ haplotypes were treated as single units for association and clustering. Across 398 genotyped donors of the cohort, an average of approximately 240,000 unique TCR beta nucleotide sequences per donor were sequenced, and roughly 20% of those sequences were non-productive.

Beyond this particular receptor, the publication reports: Only TCR beta chains were sequenced in this cohort, and the absence of alpha or paired-chain data limited detectable features. Broadly in line with IMGT annotations, most TCR beta V segments showed up in productive rearrangements about 90% or about 30% of the time in an earlier analysis of about 500 of the donors. The 87-base-pair reads could not distinguish some IMGT-functional V segments, including TRBV6-2 and TRBV6-3, so those segments were excluded. In a later analysis, the rate of TCR association differed among HLA loci, with DRB1 alleles having the most associated TCRs and HLA-C alleles having the fewest. A further reported finding was that TCR beta sequences accurately predicted the HLA-A and HLA-B alleles for most subjects in the first cohort. When HLA alleles, especially DR and DQ, strongly co-occurred, TCR associations were difficult to assign to individual alleles. For the cohort, immune exposure information was limited to CMV serostatus. Most TCR sequences were observed very rarely across donors, whereas some public TCRs were present in many individuals. A later genetic analysis reported fewer N-insertions in productive TCRs among donors in an Asian-associated ancestry cluster than the approximately 700-donor mean. A later analysis associated about 17,000 TCR beta sequences with specific HLA alleles at a false discovery rate of 0.05. Correlated functional status among segregating V segments might be attributable to linkage disequilibrium, but an unknown experimental factor could not be ruled out. A few of the identified cytomegalovirus-associated TCR beta chains were confirmed in vitro to be specific for cytomegalovirus antigens. In both the original and validation cohorts, the classifier was reported to diagnose cytomegalovirus status with high specificity and sensitivity. A cluster of highly shared sequence variants was judged likely to represent a technical artifact of the sequencing pipeline. Because counts were too low, more than 15 rarely observed V segments, including chromosome 9 orphons, were excluded from the earlier analysis of around 640 of the donors. A later genetic analysis associated a missense DCLRE1C variant with V-gene and J-gene trimming of TCR beta chains, and an independent cohort replicated the association. In a later analysis, most CMV-associated TCR beta chains were found to appear HLA-restricted, with HLA associations seemingly driven largely by CMV exposure. In the study, 150 to 200 TCR beta chains were listed as associated with cytomegalovirus. The authors suggested that the approach could potentially be extended to other disease states and immunological phenotypes. The presence/absence analyses assumed that sequencing depth was roughly uniform across donors, and that assumption may not be true. Because some donors lacked HLA typing at each locus, the association tests relied only on the typed subset. In a later analysis, several top co-occurrence clusters were reported to appear linked to parvovirus B19, influenza, CMV and Epstein-Barr virus. A later analysis found that HLA-associated TCR beta chains were more clonally expanded and had lower generation probabilities than equally common non-associated chains.

The sequencing sample was made of PBMCs. The V gene is TRBV18 and the J gene is TRBJ2-3; 9 bases in between match TRBD2. The TCR was taken from a man aged 25 to 40 in good health and CMV-seronegative. The DNA sequence is as follows: TGTGCCAGCTCACCGATGCGGGAGGGCCGTGATACGCAGTATTTT. It codes for CASSPMREGRDTQYF.